Listed here is a single T cell receptor beta chain. Its binding antigen is unknown. Qualities for individual bases were not recorded, and no much larger clone is one base off. The data belong to a study of regulatory T cells in long-lasting Graves disease (TCRdb year 2021). With regard to the full study: Persistent Graves' disease meant more than 5 years of antithyroid drug treatment with TSH receptor autoantibodies that stayed positive. Peripheral blood TCR sequencing and RNA sequencing compared persistent Graves' disease patients with newly diagnosed Graves' disease patients. The study took place in China and was registered as a clinical trial. In the clinical cohort, patients with persistent Graves' disease had used antithyroid drugs for an average of about 10.3 years. A total of 33 samples underwent TCR sequencing, from 13 patients with persistent Graves' disease and about 20 patients with newly diagnosed Graves' disease.

What the time point label conveys for this sample: persistent/refractory GD, antithyroid drugs over 5 years with positive TRAb. For both TCR sequencing and RNA sequencing, RNA was extracted from PBMCs in TRIzol. The diagnosis of Graves' disease was made according to American Thyroid Association guidelines. Patients were recruited from an endocrinology department in Xi'an, China. From each patient, approximately 9.9 milliliters of peripheral blood was collected into an EDTA anticoagulant tube. PBMCs were isolated by Ficoll Paque Plus density gradient separation without further T cell sorting. An Agilent 2100 Bioanalyzer and agarose gel were used to check RNA quality, while a NanoDrop 2000 measured RNA concentration. The CDR3 has 16 amino acids, counting the end cysteine and phenylalanine. Just CDR3 DNA is preserved here, 48 bases in frame from base 1. Based on the germline V gene (reference sequence), the CDR1 and CDR2 sequences are LGHDT and YNNKEL. Trimming takes 2 bases off V and 4 bases off J; junction bases not matched to a gene: 4.

The study at large found these results: The authors noted that the small sample size was a limitation that may lower accuracy. Persistent Graves' disease patients showed lower TCR Shannon entropy and fewer highly expanded clones than newly diagnosed patients, suggesting clonal expansion. Patients with persistent disease shared more public clonotypes (over 2,500) than newly diagnosed patients did (approximately 1,000). Sequencing and analysis were restricted to the TCR beta chain. Peripheral blood alone was examined, since thyroid tissue, which constituted the primary lesion, could not be accessed. TRBV28, TRBJ1-2 and TRBJ2-5 were preferentially used in persistent disease, while TRBV20-1 and TRBJ2-1 were favored in newly diagnosed disease.

The protocol used for the library was multiplex PCR. For sequencing, an Illumina HiSeq 4000 was employed. CDR3 regions were amplified by Arm-PCR with iRepertoire HTBI primers to construct TCR beta libraries. PCR products were gel purified before sequencing. On the study's bioinformatics: Gene usage analysis of CDR3 amino acid clonotypes used the 50 to 70 TRBV and approximately 13 TRBJ segments found across samples. COPE and FqMerger were used to merge filtered high-quality paired reads into contigs. Contigs were aligned with BLAST to IMGT TRBV, TRBD and TRBJ reference genes, and CDR3 was defined per IMGT. Any clonotype with a frequency above 0.1% was counted as a highly expanded clone. Repertoire diversity was measured by Shannon entropy, and V-J evenness by the Gini coefficient. Clonotypes shared by more than one individual were considered public. TCRdb ran its own pipeline on the public reads, namely fastp trimming at Q25 and MiXCR clone calling, and kept in-frame beta chains. Rows are combined by CDR3 protein, so each entry shows the most common genes and DNA. It is TCRdb's table, rather than the study itself, that gives the V and J calls and clone size. Present in this sample are fewer than 600,000 distinct CDR3 sequences, about 22% of which were seen just once. The ten largest clones capture less than 15% of the sample.

This sequence originates from a female donor with Graves disease. The chain couples TRBV3-1 to TRBJ2-5; a stretch of 13 junction bases matches TRBD2. The specimen was peripheral blood mononuclear cells (PBMCs), collected when the disease was refractory, from a patient treated with antithyroid drugs. The sequenced DNA is TGTGCCAGCAGCCAAATTACTAGCGGGGGGGTAGAGACCCAGTACTTC. Translated, this is CASSQITSGGVETQYF.